This passage covers 2 T cell receptor beta chains from one sample sequenced in a study of response to subunit inactivated influenza vaccine. One entry per CDR3 protein results from TCRdb running MiXCR on the RT-PCR reads. The data contain about 570,000 distinct CDR3 sequences, around 11% of them singletons. These data were likewise used in another study, on T cells expressing NK-cell markers. Per that paper: Libraries used 5'RACE template switching adding universal primer site and UMIs.

The starting material was PBMCs from blood, obtained on the day of vaccination. Receptors were obtained from a man aged 50-60 years who received an inactivated influenza vaccine.

This rearrangement joins TRBV28 to TRBJ1-5, with 10 bases aligning to TRBD1. There are 17 residues in the CDR3. Trimming removed 4 bases from V and 7 bases from J; junction bases left unmatched: 13. Germline assignment: CDR1 MDHEN and CDR2 SYDVKM. CDR3 coding DNA: TGTGCCAGCAGTTCCTTCCGGGACAGGGGATCGGGGCAGCCCCAGCATTTT. The encoded protein is CASSSFRDRGSGQPQHF.

This rearrangement joins TRBV29-1 to TRBJ2-7; 7 nucleotides agree with TRBD1. There are 14 residues in the CDR3. Trimming at V came to 2 bases and at J to 1 base, leaving 5 bases not matched to a gene. Germline loops: CDR1 SQVTM, CDR2 ANQGSEA. The CDR3 reads CSVETGVFSYEQYF. DNA for the CDR3: TGCAGCGTTGAAACAGGGGTCTTTTCCTACGAGCAGTACTTC.